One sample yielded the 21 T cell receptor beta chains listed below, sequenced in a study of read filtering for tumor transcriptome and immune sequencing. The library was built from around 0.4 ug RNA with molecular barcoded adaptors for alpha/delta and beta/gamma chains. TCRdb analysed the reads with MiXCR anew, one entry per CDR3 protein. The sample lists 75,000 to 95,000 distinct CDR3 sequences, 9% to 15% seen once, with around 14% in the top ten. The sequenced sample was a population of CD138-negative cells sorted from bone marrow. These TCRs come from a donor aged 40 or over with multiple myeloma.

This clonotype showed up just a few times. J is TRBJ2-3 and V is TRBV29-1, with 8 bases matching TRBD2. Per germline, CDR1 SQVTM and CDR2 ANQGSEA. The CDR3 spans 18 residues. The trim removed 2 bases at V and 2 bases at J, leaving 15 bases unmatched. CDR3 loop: CSVERGGRSLTLTDTQYF. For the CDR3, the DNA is TGCAGCGTTGAACGCGGCGGGAGGTCGCTAACTCTCACAGATACGCAGTATTTT.

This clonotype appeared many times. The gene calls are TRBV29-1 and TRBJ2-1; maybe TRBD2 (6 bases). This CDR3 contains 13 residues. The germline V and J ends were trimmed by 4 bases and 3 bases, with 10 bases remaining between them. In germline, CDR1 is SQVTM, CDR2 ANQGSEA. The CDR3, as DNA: TGCAGCGTTGGGGGAGGAGGCTACAATGAGCAGTTCTTC. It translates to CSVGGGGYNEQFF.

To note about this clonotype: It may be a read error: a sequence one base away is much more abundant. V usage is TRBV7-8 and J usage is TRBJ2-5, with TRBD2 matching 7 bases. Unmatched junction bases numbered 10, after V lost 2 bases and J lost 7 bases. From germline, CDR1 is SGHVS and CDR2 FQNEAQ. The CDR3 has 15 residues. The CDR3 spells CASSLLGRGEGTQYF. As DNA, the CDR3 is TGTGCCAGCAGCTTATTGGGACGGGGGGAAGGGACCCAGTACTTC.

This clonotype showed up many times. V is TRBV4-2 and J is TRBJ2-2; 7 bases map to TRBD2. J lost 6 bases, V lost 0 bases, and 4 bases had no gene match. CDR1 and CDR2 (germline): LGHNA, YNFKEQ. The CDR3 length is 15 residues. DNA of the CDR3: TGTGCCAGCAGCCAAGATGTTGCGGGAGCCGGGGAGCTGTTTTTT. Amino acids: CASSQDVAGAGELFF.

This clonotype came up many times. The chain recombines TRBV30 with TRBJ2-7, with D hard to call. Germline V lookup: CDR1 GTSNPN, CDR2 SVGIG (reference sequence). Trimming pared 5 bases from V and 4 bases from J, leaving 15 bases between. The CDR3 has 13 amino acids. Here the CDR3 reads CAWAVKGLYEQYF. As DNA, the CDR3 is TGTGCCTGGGCTGTTAAGGGCTTATACGAGCAGTACTTC.

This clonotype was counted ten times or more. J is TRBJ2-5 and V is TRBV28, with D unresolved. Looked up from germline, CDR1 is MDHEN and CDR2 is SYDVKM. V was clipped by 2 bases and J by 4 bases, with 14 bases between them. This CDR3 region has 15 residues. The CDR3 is CASSLRSGMGETQYF. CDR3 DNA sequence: TGTGCCAGCAGTTTAAGGTCTGGGATGGGAGAGACCCAGTACTTC.

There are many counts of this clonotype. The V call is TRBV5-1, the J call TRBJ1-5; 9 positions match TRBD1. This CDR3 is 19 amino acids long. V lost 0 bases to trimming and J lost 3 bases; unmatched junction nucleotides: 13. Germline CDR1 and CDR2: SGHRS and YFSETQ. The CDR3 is CASSLAPLGQGWFNQPQHF. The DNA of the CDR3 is TGCGCCAGCAGCTTGGCCCCCCTTGGACAGGGGTGGTTCAATCAGCCCCAGCATTTT.

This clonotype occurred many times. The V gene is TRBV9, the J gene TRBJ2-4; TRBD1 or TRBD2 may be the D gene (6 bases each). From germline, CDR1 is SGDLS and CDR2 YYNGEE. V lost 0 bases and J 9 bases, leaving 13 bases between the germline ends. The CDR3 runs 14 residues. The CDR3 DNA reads TGTGCCAGCAGCGTAGAAGGGGGGCTCGGCATTCAGTACTTC. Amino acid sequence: CASSVEGGLGIQYF.

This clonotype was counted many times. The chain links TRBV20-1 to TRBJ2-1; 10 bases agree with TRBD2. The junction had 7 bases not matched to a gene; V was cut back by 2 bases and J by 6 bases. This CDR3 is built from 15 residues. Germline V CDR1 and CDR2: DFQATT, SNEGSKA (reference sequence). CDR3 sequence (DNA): TGCAGTGCTAGAAGTCTAGCGGGAGTCGTCAATGAGCAGTTCTTC. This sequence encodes CSARSLAGVVNEQFF.

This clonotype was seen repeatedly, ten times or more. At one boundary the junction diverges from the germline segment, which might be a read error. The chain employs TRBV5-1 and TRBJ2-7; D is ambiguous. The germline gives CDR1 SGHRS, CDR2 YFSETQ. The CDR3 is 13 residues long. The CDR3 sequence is CASSLTGSYEQYF. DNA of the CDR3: TGTGCCAGCAGCTTAACCGGCTCCTACGAGCAGTACTTC.

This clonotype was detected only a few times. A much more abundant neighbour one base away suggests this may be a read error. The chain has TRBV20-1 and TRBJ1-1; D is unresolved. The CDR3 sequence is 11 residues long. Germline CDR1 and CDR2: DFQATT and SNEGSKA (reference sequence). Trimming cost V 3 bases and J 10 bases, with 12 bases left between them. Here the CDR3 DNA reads TGCAGTGCTAGGGGATTCGCTGGAGCTTTCTTT. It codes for CSARGFAGAFF.

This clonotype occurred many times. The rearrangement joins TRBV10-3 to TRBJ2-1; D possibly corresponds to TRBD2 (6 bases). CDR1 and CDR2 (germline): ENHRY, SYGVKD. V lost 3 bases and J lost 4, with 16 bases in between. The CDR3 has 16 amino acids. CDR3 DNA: TGTGCCATCAGTGAATCCGGCGGGACCCAATACAATGAGCAGTTCTTC. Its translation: CAISESGGTQYNEQFF.

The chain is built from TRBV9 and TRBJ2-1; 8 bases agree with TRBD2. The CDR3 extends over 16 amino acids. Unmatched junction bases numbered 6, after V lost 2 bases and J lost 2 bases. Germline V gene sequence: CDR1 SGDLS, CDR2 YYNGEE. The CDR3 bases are TGTGCCAGCAGCGTCCTTAGCGGGAACGCCTACAATGAGCAGTTCTTC. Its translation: CASSVLSGNAYNEQFF.

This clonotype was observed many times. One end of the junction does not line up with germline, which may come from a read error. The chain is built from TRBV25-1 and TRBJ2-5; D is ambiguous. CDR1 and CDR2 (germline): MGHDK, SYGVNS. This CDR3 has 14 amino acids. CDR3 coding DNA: TGTGCCAGCAGTGAATTCATTGCCGTAGAGTCCCAGTACTTC. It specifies CASSEFIAVESQYF.

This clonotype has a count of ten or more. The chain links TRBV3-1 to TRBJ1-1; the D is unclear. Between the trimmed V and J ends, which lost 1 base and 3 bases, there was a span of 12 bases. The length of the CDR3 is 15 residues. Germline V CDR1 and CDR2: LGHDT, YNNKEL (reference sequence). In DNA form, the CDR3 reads TGTGCCAGCAGCCAAGGTTCTGGGCAGGACACTGAAGCTTTCTTT. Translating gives CASSQGSGQDTEAFF.

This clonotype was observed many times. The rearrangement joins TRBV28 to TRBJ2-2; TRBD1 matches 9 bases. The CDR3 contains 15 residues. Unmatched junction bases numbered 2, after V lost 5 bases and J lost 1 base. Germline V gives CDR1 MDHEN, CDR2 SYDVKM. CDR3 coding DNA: TGTGCCAGCAGTACAGGGGGCCTGAACACCGGGGAGCTGTTTTTT. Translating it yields CASSTGGLNTGELFF. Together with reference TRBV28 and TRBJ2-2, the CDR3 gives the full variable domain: DVKVTQSSRYLVKRTGEKVFLECVQDMDHENMFWYRQDPGLGLRLIYFSYDVKMKEKGDIPEGYSVSREKKERFSLILESASTNQTSMYLCASSTGGLNTGELFFGEGSRLTVL.

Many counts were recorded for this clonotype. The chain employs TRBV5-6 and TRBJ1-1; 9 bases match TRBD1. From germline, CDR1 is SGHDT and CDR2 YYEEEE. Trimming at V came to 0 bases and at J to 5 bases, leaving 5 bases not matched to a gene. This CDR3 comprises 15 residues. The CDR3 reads CASSLVGTGRTEAFF. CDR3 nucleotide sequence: TGTGCCAGCAGCTTGGTGGGGACAGGGAGGACTGAAGCTTTCTTT.

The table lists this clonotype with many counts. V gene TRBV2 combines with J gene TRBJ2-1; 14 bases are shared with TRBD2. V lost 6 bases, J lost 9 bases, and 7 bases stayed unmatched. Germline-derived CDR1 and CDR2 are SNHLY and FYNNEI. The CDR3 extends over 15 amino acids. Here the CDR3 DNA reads TGTGCCAGCAGCGCGGGACTAGCGGGAGATAGTGAGCAGTTCTTC. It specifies CASSAGLAGDSEQFF.

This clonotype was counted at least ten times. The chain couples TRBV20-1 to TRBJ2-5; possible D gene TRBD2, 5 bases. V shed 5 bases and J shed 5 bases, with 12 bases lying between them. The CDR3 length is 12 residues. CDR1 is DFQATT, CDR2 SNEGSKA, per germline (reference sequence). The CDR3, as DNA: TGCAGTGCTCCCCAGCGGCGGGAGACCCAGTACTTC. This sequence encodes CSAPQRRETQYF.

This chain's CDR3 is CASSLMGGHGYTF. The DNA of the CDR3 is TGTGCCAGCAGTTTAATGGGGGGCCATGGCTACACCTTC. The chain recombines TRBV28 with TRBJ1-2; perhaps TRBD1 as D (6 bases). This CDR3 is built from 13 residues. Germline V gene sequence: CDR1 MDHEN, CDR2 SYDVKM. V lost 2 bases and J 6 bases, leaving 10 bases between the germline ends.

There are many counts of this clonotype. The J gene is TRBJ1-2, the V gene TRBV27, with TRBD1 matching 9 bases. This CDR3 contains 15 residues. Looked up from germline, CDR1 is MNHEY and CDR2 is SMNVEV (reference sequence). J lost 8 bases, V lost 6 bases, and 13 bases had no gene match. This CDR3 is CASSLTGQGGFGYTF. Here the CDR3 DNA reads TGTGCCAGCAGCCTAACGGGACAGGGTGGTTTCGGCTACACCTTC.